The clone carrying this TCR beta chain showed up many times. The antigen remains undetermined. The length of the CDR3 is 14 residues. From germline, CDR1 is SGHTA and CDR2 FQGTGA. The ends were cut back, 2 bases at V and 3 bases at J, with 11 bases in the middle. These data originate in a study of T cells in Graves' hyperthyroidism and ophthalmopathy. Study-wide results and limits: Most thyroid clonotypes that were expanded above 0.001 also turned up in blood.

Using RNA transcripts as the source, TCR beta CDR3 regions were amplified. RT-PCR in the first round (using the HTBI primer set) targeted the TCR CDR3. MiXCR, applied by TCRdb to the multiplex PCR reads, yields one record per CDR3 protein. In the table there are 490,000 or so distinct CDR3 sequences, approximately 20% of which are singletons. Lactation, pregnancy, other autoimmune disease or uncontrolled infection excluded patients. Thyroid ultrasound and orbital computed tomography, with clinical symptoms and serum thyroxine and TRAb, informed diagnoses. The sequence was obtained from a man aged 35 to 55 with Graves' ophthalmopathy. This chain connects TRBV7-3 to TRBJ2-7; the D gene is possibly TRBD1 (5 bases). The sequenced sample was blood. Here the CDR3 reads CASSLSRGGYEQYF. CDR3 sequence (DNA): TGTGCCAGCAGCTTATCTAGGGGCGGCTACGAGCAGTACTTC.